This TCR beta chain was captured in a study of beta chain features in type 1 diabetes. Germline V CDR1 and CDR2: SGHAT, FQNNGV. The CDR3 loop spans 18 amino acids. Trimming stripped 2 bases from V and 0 bases from J, with 20 bases between. What was sequenced were expressed TCRB transcripts, since all of the isolated RNA had been reverse transcribed. The method was immunoSEQ multiplex PCR; TCRdb's version includes in-frame clones alone and lacks a portion of them. This table holds around 280,000 clones, about 8% found once. The chain links TRBV11-2 to TRBJ2-7; the D is unclear. Sequencing input: central memory CD4+ T cells from blood. This receptor was obtained from a young woman in good health. The CDR3 loop is CASSLPELTQTRSYEQYV. CDR3 sequence (DNA): TGTGCCAGCAGCTTACCCGAGCTGACGCAGACCCGCTCCTACGAGCAGTACGTC.